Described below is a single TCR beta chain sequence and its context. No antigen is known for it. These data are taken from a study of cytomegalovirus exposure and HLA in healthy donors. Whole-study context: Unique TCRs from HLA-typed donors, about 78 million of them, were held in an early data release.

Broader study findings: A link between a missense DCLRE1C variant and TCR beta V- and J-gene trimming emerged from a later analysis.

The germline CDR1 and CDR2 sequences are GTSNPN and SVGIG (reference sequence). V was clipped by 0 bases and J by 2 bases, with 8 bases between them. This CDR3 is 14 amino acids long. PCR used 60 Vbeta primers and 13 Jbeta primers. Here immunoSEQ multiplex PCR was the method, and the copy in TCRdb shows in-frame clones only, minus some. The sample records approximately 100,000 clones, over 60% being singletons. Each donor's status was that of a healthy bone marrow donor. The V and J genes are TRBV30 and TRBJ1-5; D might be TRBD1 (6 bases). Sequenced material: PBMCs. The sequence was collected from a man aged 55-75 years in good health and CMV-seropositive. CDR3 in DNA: TGTGCCTGGAGTGTTGGGGGCGGCAATCAGCCCCAGCATTTT. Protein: CAWSVGGGNQPQHF. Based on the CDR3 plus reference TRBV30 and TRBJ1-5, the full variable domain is SQTIHQWPATLVQPVGSPLSLECTVEGTSNPNLYWYRQAAGRGLQLLFYSVGIGQISSEVPQNLSASRPQDRQFILSSKKLLLSDSGFYLCAWSVGGGNQPQHFGDGTRLSIL.